This T cell receptor beta chain was retrieved from a study of T cell changes during pregnancy in multiple sclerosis. Measured with immunoSEQ multiplex PCR; TCRdb has only the in-frame clones, and not every one. Of around 65,000 clones in the sample, around 90% are singletons; the top ten hold about 1.7%. The CDR3 runs 14 residues. The V gene end was trimmed by 4 bases and the J gene end by 1 base; junction bases not matched to a gene: 2. CDR1 and CDR2 (germline): MNHEY, SVGAGI. The input for sequencing was peripheral blood, taken in the first trimester of pregnancy. The receptor was derived from a female donor with multiple sclerosis, enrolled in a pregnancy study. The chain is built from TRBV6-5 and TRBJ2-7; TRBD1 matches 9 bases. CDR3 loop: CASSSGQGSYEQYF. CDR3 nucleotides: TGTGCCAGCAGTTCCGGACAGGGGTCCTACGAGCAGTACTTC.